Here is one T cell receptor (beta chain) with its context. These data are taken from a study of blood T cell repertoires in COVID-19. The overall study: The samples span acute and convalescent COVID-19 from the United States, Italy and Spain. Sample material is recorded as cDNA or gDNA derived from T cells, B-cell-depleted T cells, or PBMCs.

Study processing details: How many nucleated cells were present was estimated from reference gene primer amplification. Generated by immunoSEQ multiplex PCR, the TCRdb table keeps only in-frame clones and is missing some. V and J calls and clone size come straight from that table; D and trimming were deduced from the DNA. The table records under 150,000 clones, around 86% of them present only once. The CDR3 consists of 13 residues. Germline lookup yields CDR1 MNHEY and CDR2 SVGAGI. V was clipped by 5 bases and J by 8 bases, with 15 bases between them. The receptor's source is a woman in her sixties or seventies with active or convalescent COVID-19. The rearrangement joins TRBV6-5 to TRBJ1-2; D is ambiguous. Sample: peripheral blood. The CDR3 protein is CASSPRGSRGYTF. In DNA form, the CDR3 reads TGTGCCAGCAGTCCGCGCGGGTCTCGGGGCTACACCTTC.